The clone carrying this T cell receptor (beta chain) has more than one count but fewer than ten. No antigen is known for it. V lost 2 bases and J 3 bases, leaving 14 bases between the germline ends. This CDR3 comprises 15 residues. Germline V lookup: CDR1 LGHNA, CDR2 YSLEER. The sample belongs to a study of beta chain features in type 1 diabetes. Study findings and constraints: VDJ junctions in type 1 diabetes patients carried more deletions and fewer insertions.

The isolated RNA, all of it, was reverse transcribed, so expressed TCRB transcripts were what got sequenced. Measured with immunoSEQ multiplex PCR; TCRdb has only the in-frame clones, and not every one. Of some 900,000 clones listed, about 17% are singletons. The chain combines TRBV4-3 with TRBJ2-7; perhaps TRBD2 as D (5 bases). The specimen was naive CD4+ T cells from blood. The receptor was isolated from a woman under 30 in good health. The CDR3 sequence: CASSQSSVGIYEQYF. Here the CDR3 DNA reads TGCGCCAGCAGCCAAAGTAGCGTAGGAATCTACGAGCAGTACTTC.